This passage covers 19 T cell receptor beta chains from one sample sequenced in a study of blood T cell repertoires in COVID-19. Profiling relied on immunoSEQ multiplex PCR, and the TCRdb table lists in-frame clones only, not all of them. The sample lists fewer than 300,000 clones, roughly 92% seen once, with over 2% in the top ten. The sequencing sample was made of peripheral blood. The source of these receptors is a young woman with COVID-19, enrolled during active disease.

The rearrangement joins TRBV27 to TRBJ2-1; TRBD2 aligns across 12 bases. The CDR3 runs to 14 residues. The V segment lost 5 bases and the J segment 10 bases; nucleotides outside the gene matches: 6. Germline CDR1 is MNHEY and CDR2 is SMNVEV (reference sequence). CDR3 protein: CASSIRLAGGEQFF. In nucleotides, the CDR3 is TGTGCCAGCAGTATTCGTCTAGCGGGAGGGGAGCAGTTCTTC.

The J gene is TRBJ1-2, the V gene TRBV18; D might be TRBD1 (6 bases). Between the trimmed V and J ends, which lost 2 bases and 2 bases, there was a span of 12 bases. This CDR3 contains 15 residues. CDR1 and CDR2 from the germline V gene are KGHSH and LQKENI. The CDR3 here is CASSPDRTDNYGYTF. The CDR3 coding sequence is TGTGCCAGCTCACCAGATCGGACAGACAACTATGGCTACACCTTC.

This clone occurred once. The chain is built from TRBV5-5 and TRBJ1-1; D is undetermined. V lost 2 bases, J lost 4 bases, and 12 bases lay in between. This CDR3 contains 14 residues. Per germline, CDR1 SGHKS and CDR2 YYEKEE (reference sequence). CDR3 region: CASSFDVRGTEAFF. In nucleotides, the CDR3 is TGTGCCAGCAGCTTCGATGTGAGAGGCACTGAAGCTTTCTTT.

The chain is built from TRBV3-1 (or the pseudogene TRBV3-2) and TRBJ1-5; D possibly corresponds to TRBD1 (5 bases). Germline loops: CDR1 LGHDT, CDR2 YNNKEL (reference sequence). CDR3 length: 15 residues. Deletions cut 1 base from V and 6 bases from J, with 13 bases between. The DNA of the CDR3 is TGTGCCAGCAGCCAAGGACAGAACAGAGGTCAGCCCCAGCATTTT. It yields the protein CASSQGQNRGQPQHF.

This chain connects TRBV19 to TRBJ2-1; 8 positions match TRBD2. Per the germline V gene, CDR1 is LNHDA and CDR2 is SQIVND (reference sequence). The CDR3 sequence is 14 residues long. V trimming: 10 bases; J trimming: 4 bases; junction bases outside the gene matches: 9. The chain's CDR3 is CATMSGSWYNEQFF. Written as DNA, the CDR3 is TGTGCCACTATGAGCGGGAGTTGGTACAATGAGCAGTTCTTC.

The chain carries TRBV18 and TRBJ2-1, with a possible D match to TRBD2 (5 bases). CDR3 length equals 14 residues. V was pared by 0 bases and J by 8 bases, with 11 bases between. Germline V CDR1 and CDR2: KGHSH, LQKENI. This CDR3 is CASSPPVSSDEQFF. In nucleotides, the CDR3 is TGTGCCAGCTCACCACCGGTGAGTAGCGATGAGCAGTTCTTC.

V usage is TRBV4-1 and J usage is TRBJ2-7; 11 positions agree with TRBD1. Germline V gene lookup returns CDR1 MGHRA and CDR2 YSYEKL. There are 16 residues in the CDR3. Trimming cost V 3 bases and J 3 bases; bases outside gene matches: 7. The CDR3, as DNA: TGCGCCAGCAGCCAGACAGGACAGGGGGCACTCTACGAGCAGTACTTC. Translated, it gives CASSQTGQGALYEQYF.

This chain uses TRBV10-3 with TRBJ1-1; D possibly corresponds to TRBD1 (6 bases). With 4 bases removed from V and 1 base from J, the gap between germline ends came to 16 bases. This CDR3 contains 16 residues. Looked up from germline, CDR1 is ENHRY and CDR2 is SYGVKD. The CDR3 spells CAISVGNRQANTEAFF. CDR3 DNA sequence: TGTGCCATCAGTGTGGGGAATCGACAGGCGAACACTGAAGCTTTCTTT.

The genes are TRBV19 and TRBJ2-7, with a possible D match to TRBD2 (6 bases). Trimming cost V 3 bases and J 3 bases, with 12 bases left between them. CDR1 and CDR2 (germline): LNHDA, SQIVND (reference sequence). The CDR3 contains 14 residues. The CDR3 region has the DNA TGTGCCAGTAGTATGGGCGGGGCCAACTACGAGCAGTACTTC. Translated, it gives CASSMGGANYEQYF.

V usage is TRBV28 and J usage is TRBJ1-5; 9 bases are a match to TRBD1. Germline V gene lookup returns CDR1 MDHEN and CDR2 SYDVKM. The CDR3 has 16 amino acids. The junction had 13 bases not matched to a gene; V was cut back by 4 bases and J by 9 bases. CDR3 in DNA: TGTGCCAGCAGTTGGGAGGGTGGACAGGGGCACCGGCCCCAGCATTTT. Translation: CASSWEGGQGHRPQHF.

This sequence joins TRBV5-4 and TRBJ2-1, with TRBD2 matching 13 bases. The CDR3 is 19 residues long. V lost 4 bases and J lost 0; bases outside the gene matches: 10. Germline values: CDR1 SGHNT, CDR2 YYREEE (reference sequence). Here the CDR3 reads CASSPGTSGTPSSYNEQFF. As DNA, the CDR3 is TGTGCCAGCAGCCCCGGGACTAGCGGGACCCCGAGCTCCTACAATGAGCAGTTCTTC.

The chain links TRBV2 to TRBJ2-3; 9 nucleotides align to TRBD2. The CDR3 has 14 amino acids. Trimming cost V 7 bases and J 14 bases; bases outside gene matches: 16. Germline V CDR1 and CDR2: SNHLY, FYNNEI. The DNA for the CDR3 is TGTGCCAGCACCATTTCATCCGGTGGCGGGAGGGGGTATTTT. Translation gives CASTISSGGGRGYF.

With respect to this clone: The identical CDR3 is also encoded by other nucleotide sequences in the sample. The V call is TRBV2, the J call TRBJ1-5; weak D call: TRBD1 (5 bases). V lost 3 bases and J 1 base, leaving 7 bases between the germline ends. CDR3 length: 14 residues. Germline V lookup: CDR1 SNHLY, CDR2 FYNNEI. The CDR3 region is CASSEGGSNQPQHF. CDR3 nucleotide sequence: TGTGCCAGCAGTGAGGGGGGAAGCAATCAGCCCCAGCATTTT.

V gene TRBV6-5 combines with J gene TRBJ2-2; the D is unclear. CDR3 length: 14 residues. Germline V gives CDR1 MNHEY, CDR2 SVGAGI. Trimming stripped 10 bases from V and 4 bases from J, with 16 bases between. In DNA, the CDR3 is TGTGCCACCAGAGACTGGCGGCGCACCGGGGAGCTGTTTTTT. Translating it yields CATRDWRRTGELFF.

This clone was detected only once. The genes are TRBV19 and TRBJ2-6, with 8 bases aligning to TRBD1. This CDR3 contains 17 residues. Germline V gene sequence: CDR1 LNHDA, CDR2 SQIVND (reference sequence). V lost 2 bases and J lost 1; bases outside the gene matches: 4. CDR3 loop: CASSIRQGASGANVLTF. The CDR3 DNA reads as TGTGCCAGTAGTATAAGGCAGGGGGCTTCTGGGGCCAACGTCCTGACTTTC.

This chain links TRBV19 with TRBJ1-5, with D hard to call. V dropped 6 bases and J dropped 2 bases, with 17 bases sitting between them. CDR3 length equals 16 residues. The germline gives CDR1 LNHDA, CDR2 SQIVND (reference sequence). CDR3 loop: CASSTWAPKGNQPQHF. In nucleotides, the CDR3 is TGTGCCAGTAGCACCTGGGCCCCGAAGGGCAATCAGCCCCAGCATTTT.

The CDR3 region is CASSPRQGRVEKLFF. The CDR3 region has the DNA TGCGCCAGCAGCCCAAGACAGGGACGGGTTGAAAAACTGTTTTTT. V usage is TRBV5-1 and J usage is TRBJ1-4; the match to TRBD1 covers 7 bases. The V gene end was trimmed by 4 bases and the J gene end by 7 bases; junction bases not matched to a gene: 10. This CDR3 spans 15 amino acids. Germline CDR1 and CDR2: SGHRS and YFSETQ.

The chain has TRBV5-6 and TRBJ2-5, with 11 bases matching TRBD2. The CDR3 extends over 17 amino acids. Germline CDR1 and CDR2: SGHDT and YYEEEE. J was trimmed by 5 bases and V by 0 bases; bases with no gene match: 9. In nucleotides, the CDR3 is TGTGCCAGCAGCTTGGCAATAGCGGGAGGGCCTCGGGAGACCCAGTACTTC. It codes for CASSLAIAGGPRETQYF. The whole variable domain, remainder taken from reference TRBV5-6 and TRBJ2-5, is DAGVTQSPTHLIKTRGQQVTLRCSPKSGHDTVSWYQQALGQGPQFIFQYYEEEERQRGNFPDRFSGHQFPNYSSELNVNALLLGDSALYLCASSLAIAGGPRETQYFGPGTRLLVL.

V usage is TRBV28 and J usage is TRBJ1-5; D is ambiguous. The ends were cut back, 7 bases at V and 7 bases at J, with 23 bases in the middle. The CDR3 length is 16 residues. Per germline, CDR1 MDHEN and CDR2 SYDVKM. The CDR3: CASTLTAAPIAQPQHF. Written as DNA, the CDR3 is TGTGCCAGCACGTTAACCGCGGCCCCAATAGCGCAGCCCCAGCATTTT. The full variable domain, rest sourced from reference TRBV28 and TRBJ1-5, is DVKVTQSSRYLVKRTGEKVFLECVQDMDHENMFWYRQDPGLGLRLIYFSYDVKMKEKGDIPEGYSVSREKKERFSLILESASTNQTSMYLCASTLTAAPIAQPQHFGDGTRLSIL.